The rows below give T cell receptor beta chains drawn from one sample of a study of Siglec-9 on CD8 T cells in melanoma. Here immunoSEQ multiplex PCR was the method, and the copy in TCRdb shows in-frame clones only, minus some. The sample contains approximately 39,000 clones, about four fifths of which appear only once. Sequenced material: Siglec-9- CD8+ T cells sorted from blood. These receptors were obtained from a human donor in good health. The CDR3 runs from the conserved cysteine through the conserved F or W. D genes are given only for firm matches. Clone size is not always given. Where it is, it says once, few, many or a class for expanded clones.

clone_size	v_call	d_call	j_call	cdr3_length	cdr3_aa	cdr3_nt
-	TRBV7-3	-	TRBJ2-7	14	CASSAGGRDYEQYF	TGTGCCAGCAGCGCCGGGGGCAGGGACTACGAGCAGTACTTC
-	TRBV29-1	-	TRBJ1-2	14	CSVEDPRDDYGYTF	TGCAGCGTTGAAGATCCCAGGGACGACTATGGCTACACCTTC
once	TRBV6-4	-	TRBJ2-1	15	CASSERGPGYNEQFF	TGTGCCAGCAGTGAAAGGGGCCCCGGGTACAATGAGCAGTTCTTC
-	TRBV7-9	-	TRBJ2-1	14	CASSALAVYNEQFF	TGTGCCAGCAGCGCATTGGCGGTCTACAATGAGCAGTTCTTC
-	TRBV6-5	-	TRBJ1-1	12	CASSQPGTEAFF	TGTGCCAGCAGCCAACCCGGGACAGAAGCTTTCTTT
-	TRBV27	TRBD2	TRBJ2-3	17	CASSPRGLAGVTDTQYF	TGTGCCAGCAGCCCCCGGGGACTAGCGGGAGTAACAGATACGCAGTATTTT
once	TRBV13	TRBD1	TRBJ1-2	15	CASSLGRTGIDGYTF	TGTGCCAGCAGCTTAGGGCGGACAGGGATCGATGGCTACACCTTC
-	TRBV18	TRBD1	TRBJ1-2	16	CASSLLDRGVGYGYTF	TGTGCCAGCTCACTCTTGGACAGGGGAGTCGGCTATGGCTACACCTTC
-	TRBV27	-	TRBJ1-1	14	CASSFDSLNTEAFF	TGTGCCAGCAGTTTCGACAGCTTGAACACTGAAGCTTTCTTT
-	TRBV5-8	-	TRBJ1-2	13	CASSLVRGNGYTF	TGTGCCAGCAGCTTGGTGAGGGGGAATGGCTACACCTTC
-	TRBV5-5	-	TRBJ2-7	14	CASSLGRNSYEQYF	TGTGCCAGCAGCTTAGGTCGGAACTCCTACGAGCAGTACTTC
-	TRBV9	TRBD1	TRBJ1-4	17	CASSVGGQGMTNEKLFF	TGTGCCAGCAGCGTTGGGGGACAGGGGATGACTAATGAAAAACTGTTTTTT